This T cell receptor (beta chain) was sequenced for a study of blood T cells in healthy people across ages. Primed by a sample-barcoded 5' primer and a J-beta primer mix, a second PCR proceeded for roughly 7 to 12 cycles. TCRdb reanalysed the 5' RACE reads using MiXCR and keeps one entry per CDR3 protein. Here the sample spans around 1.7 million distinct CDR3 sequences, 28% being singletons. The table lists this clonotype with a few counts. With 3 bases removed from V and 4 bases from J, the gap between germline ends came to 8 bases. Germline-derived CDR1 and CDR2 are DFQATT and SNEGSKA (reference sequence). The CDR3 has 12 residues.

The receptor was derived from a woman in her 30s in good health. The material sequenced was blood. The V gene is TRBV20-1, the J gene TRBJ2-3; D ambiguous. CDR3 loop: CSASTAADTQYF. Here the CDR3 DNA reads TGCAGTGCTAGTACCGCGGCAGATACGCAGTATTTT.